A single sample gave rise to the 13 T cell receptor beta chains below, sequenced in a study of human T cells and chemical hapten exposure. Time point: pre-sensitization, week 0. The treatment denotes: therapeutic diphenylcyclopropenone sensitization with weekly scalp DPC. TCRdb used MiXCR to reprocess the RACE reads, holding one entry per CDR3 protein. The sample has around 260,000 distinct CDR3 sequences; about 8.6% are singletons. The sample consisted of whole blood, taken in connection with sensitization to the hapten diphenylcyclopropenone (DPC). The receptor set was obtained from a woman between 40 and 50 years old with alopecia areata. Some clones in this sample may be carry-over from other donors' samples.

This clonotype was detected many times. In DNA, the CDR3 is TGTGCCAGCAGCGCGGGCCAAATCGGCGAGCAGTACTTC. Its protein product is CASSAGQIGEQYF. The chain employs TRBV9 and TRBJ2-7; no reliable D call. Germline CDR1 SGDLS, CDR2 YYNGEE. This CDR3 comprises 13 residues. Trimming took off 3 bases at V and 6 bases at J, with 13 bases between the two ends.

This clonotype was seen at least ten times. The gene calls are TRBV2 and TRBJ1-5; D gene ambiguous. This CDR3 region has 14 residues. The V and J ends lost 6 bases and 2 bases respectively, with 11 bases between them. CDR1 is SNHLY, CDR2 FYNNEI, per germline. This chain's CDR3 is CASRPDRGNQPQHF. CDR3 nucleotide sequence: TGTGCCAGCAGACCCGACCGGGGCAATCAGCCCCAGCATTTT.

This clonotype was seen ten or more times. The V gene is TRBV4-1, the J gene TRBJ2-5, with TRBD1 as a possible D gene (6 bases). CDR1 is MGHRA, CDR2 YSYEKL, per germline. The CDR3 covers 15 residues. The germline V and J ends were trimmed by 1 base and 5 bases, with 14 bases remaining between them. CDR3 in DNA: TGCGCCAGCAGCCAAGCTACAGGGACAACGGAGACCCAGTACTTC. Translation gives CASSQATGTTETQYF.

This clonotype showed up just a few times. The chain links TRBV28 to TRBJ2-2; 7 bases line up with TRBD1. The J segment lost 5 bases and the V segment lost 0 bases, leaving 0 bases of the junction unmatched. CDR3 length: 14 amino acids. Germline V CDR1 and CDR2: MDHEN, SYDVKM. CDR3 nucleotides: TGTGCCAGCAGTTTATGGACAGGGACCGGGGAGCTGTTTTTT. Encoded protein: CASSLWTGTGELFF.

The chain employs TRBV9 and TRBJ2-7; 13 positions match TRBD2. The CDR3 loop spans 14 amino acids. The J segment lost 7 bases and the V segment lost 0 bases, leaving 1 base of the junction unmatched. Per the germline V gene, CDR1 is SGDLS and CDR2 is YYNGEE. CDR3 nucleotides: TGTGCCAGCAGCGTAGGGGGACTAGCGGGAGAGCAGTACTTC. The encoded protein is CASSVGGLAGEQYF.

Written as DNA, the CDR3 is TGTGCCAGCAGTGGGACTAGCGGGAGCCGGGCCAATGAGCAGTTCTTC. Amino acids: CASSGTSGSRANEQFF. The rearrangement links TRBV2 to TRBJ2-1; 13 nucleotides agree with TRBD2. The V gene end was trimmed by 4 bases and the J gene end by 6 bases; junction bases not matched to a gene: 6. Germline V lookup: CDR1 SNHLY, CDR2 FYNNEI. CDR3 size: 16 residues.

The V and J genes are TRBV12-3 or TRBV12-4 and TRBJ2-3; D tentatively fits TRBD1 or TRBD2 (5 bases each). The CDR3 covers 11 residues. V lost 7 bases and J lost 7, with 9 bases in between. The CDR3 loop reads CASTEGYTQYF. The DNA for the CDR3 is TGTGCCAGCACCGAGGGGTATACGCAGTATTTT.

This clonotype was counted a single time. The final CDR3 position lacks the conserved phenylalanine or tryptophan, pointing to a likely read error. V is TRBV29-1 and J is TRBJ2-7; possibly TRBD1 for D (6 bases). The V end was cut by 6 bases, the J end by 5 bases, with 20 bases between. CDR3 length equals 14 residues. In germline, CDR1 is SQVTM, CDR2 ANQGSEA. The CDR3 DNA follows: TGCAGCGTCGCCCTGAAAGGGACAATCCACGAGCAGTACCTC. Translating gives CSVALKGTIHEQYL.

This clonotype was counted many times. The DNA of the CDR3 is TGTGCCAGCAAGAGCGAGAGAGCTAAAGAGACCCAGTACTTC. Protein product: CASKSERAKETQYF. The chain links TRBV6-5 to TRBJ2-5, with D unresolved. The germline V and J ends were trimmed by 7 bases and 3 bases, with 15 bases remaining between them. This CDR3 spans 14 amino acids. Germline values: CDR1 MNHEY, CDR2 SVGAGI.

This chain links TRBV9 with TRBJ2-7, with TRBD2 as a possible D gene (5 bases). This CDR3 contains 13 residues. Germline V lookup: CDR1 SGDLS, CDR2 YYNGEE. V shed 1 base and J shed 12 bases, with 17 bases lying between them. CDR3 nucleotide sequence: TGTGCCAGCAGCGTACCCGACTACTCGAAGGGGTACTTC. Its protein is CASSVPDYSKGYF.

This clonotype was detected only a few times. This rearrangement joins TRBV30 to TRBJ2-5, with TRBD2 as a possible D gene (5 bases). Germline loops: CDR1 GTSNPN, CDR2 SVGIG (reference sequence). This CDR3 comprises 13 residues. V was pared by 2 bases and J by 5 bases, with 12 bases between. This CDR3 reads CAWSSVGKETQYF. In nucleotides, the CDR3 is TGTGCCTGGAGTTCGGTCGGGAAGGAGACCCAGTACTTC.

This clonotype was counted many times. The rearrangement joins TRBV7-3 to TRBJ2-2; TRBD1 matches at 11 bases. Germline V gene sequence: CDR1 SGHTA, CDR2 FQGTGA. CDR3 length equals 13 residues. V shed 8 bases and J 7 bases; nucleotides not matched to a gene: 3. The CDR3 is CASGQGADGELFF. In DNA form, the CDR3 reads TGTGCCAGCGGACAGGGGGCGGACGGGGAGCTGTTTTTT.

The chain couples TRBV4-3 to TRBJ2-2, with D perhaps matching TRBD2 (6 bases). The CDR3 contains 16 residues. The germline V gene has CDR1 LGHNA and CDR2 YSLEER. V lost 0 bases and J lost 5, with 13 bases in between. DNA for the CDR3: TGCGCCAGCAGCCAAGATTTGCGGGGCCGGACCGGGGAGCTGTTTTTT. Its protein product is CASSQDLRGRTGELFF.